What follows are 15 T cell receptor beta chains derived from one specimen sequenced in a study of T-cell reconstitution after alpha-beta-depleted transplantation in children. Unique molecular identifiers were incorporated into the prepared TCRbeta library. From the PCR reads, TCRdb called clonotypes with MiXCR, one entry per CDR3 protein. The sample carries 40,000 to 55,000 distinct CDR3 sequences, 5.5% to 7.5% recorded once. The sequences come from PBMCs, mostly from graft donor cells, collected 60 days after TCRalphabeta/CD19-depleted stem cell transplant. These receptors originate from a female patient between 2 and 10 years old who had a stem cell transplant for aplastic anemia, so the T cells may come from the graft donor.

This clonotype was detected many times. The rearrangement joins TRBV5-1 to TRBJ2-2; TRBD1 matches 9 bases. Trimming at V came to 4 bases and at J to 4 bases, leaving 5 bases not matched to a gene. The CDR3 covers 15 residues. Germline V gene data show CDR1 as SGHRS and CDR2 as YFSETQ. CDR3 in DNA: TGCGCCAGCAGCGGAGTGACAGGGGGCACCGGGGAGCTGTTTTTT. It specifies CASSGVTGGTGELFF.

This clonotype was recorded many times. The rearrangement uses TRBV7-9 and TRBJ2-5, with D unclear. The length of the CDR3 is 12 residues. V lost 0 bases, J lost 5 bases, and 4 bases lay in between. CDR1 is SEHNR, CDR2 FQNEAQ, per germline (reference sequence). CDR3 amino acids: CASSLARETQYF. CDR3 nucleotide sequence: TGTGCCAGCAGCTTAGCCAGGGAGACCCAGTACTTC.

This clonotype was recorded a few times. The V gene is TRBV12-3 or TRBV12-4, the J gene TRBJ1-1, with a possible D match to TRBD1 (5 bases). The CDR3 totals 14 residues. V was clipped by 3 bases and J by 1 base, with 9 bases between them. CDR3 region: CASSFHQGNTEAFF. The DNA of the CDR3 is TGTGCCAGCAGTTTTCATCAGGGGAACACTGAAGCTTTCTTT.

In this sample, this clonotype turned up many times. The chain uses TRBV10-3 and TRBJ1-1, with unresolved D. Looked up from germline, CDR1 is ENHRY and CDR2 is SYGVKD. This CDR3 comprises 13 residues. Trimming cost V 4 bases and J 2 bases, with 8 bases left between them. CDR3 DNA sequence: TGTGCCATCAGTGTCACAGACAACACTGAAGCTTTCTTT. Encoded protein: CAISVTDNTEAFF.

The CDR3 bases are TGTGCCAGCAGCTCCTACTCGAACATTCAGTACTTC. As protein: CASSSYSNIQYF. The rearrangement joins TRBV28 to TRBJ2-4; D remains unclear. The CDR3 runs to 12 residues. CDR1 is MDHEN and CDR2 is SYDVKM in the germline V gene. Deletions cut 6 bases from V and 7 bases from J, with 10 bases between.

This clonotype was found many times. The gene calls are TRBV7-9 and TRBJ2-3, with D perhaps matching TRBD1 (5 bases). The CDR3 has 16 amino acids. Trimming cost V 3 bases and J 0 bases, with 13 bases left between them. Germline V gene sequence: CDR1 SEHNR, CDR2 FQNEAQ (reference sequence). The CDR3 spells CASSFKQVASTDTQYF. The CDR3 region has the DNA TGTGCCAGCAGCTTTAAACAGGTCGCTAGCACAGATACGCAGTATTTT.

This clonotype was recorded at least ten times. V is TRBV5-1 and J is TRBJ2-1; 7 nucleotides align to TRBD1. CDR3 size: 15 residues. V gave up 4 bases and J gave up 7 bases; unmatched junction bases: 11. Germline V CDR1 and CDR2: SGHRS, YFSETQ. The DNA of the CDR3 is TGCGCCAGCAGCCCGGGACAGACGTCCATGAATGAGCAGTTCTTC. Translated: CASSPGQTSMNEQFF.

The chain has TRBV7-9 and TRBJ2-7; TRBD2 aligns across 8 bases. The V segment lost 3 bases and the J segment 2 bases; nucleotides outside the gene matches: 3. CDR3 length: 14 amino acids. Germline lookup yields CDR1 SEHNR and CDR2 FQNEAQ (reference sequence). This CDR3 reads CASSLVGLAYEQYF. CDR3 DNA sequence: TGTGCCAGCAGCTTGGTGGGACTAGCCTACGAGCAGTACTTC.

CDR3 sequence reads: CASSIQPQGEQFF. CDR3 in DNA: TGTGCCAGTAGTATTCAGCCCCAGGGTGAGCAGTTCTTC. The V call is TRBV19, the J call TRBJ2-1; tentatively, D is TRBD1 (5 bases). V gave up 3 bases and J gave up 9 bases, with 12 bases separating them. Per germline, CDR1 LNHDA and CDR2 SQIVND (reference sequence). The CDR3 runs to 13 residues.

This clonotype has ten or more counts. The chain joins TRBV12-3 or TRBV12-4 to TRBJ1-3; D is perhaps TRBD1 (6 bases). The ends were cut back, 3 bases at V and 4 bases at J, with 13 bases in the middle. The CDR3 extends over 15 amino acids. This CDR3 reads CASSFTGTSGNTIYF. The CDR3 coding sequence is TGTGCCAGCAGTTTCACCGGGACATCCGGAAACACCATATATTTT.

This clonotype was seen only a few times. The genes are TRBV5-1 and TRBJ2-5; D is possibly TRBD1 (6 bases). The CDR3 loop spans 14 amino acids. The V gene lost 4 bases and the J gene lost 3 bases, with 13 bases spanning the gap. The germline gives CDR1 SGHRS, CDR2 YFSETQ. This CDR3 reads CASSIGTHEETQYF. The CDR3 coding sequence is TGCGCCAGCAGCATCGGGACACATGAAGAGACCCAGTACTTC.

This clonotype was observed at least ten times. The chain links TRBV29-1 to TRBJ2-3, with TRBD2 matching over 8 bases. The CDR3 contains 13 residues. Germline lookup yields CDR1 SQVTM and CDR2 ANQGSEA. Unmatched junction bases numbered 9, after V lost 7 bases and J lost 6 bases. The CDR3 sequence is CSGLAGSWDTQYF. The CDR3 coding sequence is TGCAGCGGGTTAGCGGGAAGTTGGGATACGCAGTATTTT.

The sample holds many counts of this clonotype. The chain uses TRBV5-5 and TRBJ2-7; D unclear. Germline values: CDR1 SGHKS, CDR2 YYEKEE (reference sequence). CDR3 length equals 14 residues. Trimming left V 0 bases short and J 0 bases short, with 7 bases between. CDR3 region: CASSLVGSSYEQYF. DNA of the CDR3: TGTGCCAGCAGCTTGGTAGGCAGCTCCTACGAGCAGTACTTC. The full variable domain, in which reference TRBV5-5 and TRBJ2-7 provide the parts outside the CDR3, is DAGVTQSPTHLIKTRGQQVTLRCSPISGHKSVSWYQQVLGQGPQFIFQYYEKEERGRGNFPDRFSARQFPNYSSELNVNALLLGDSALYLCASSLVGSSYEQYFGPGTRLTVT.

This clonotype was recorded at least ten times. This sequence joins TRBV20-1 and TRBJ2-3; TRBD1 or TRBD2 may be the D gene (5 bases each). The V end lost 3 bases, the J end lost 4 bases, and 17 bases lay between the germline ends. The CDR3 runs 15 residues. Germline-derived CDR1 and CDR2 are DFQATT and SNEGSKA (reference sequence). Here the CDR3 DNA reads TGCAGTGCTAGGGGGACGGGGAGAGGCGCAGATACGCAGTATTTT. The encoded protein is CSARGTGRGADTQYF.

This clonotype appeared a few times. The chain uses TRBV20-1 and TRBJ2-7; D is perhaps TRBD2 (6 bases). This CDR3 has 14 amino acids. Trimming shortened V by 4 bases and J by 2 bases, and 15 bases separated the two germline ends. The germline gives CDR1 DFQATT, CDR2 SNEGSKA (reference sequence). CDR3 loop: CSAKRGVTTYEQYF. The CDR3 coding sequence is TGCAGTGCTAAACGCGGGGTTACTACCTACGAGCAGTACTTC.